The T cell receptor (beta chain) under discussion was sequenced for a study of blood T cell repertoires in COVID-19. Across the study: Spain, Italy and the United States supplied samples that represented acute and convalescent COVID-19. T cells, B-cell-depleted T cells, or PBMCs provided the cDNA or gDNA that served as material.

V lost 3 bases and J 5 bases, leaving 10 bases between the germline ends. The CDR3 has 12 amino acids. The germline V gene has CDR1 DFQATT and CDR2 SNEGSKA (reference sequence). In the authors' methods: Estimation of nucleated cell counts was performed using reference gene primer amplification. Only in-frame clones appear in the TCRdb table, and some are missing; sequencing was by immunoSEQ multiplex PCR. V and J calls plus clone size are reproduced from that table; the DNA served to infer D and trimming. The table has 110,000 or so clones, 65% to 85% seen once. Sequencing used peripheral blood. V gene TRBV20-1 combines with J gene TRBJ1-2; D unclear. The source is a man between 50 and 59 years old with acute or convalescent COVID-19. The CDR3 sequence: CSASGQMYGYTF. The CDR3 nucleotides read TGCAGTGCTAGTGGTCAGATGTATGGCTACACCTTC.